A selection of T cell receptor beta chains follows, all from one sample in a study of regulatory T cells in long-lasting Graves disease. TCRdb passed the multiplex PCR reads through MiXCR, listing each CDR3 protein once. The repertoire consists of around 500,000 distinct CDR3 sequences, with 9.5% to 15% occurring once and the leading ten covering approximately 9.6%. Another study also made use of these data, one on T cells in Graves' hyperthyroidism and ophthalmopathy.

Source: peripheral blood mononuclear cells (PBMCs), taken at new diagnosis, from a patient treated with antithyroid drugs. These receptors came from a woman in her twenties or thirties with Graves disease. Both conserved end residues are part of each CDR3. The order of the fields is V gene, clone size, D gene, J gene, CDR3 DNA, CDR3 protein. D genes are given only for firm matches. The size entry is marked missing in some rows and otherwise reads once, few, many or a size class.

TRBV12-3/TRBV12-4,few,-,TRBJ1-5,TGTGCCAGCAGCCTGAGGGGTAGCCATCAGCCCCAGCATTTT,CASSLRGSHQPQHF
TRBV7-9,many,-,TRBJ1-5,TGTGCCAGCAGCTTAAAGGACCATCAGCCCCAGCATTTT,CASSLKDHQPQHF
TRBV29-1,-,-,TRBJ2-7,TGCAGCGTTTATCCGGGGCAAGGCTACGAGCAGTACTTC,CSVYPGQGYEQYF
TRBV15,many,-,TRBJ2-1,TGTGCCACCAGCAGCTTCGACAGTCAGTACAATGAGCAGTTCTTC,CATSSFDSQYNEQFF
TRBV12-3/TRBV12-4,many,-,TRBJ1-5,TGTGCCAGCAGTTTAGACAGGAGACATCAGCCCCAGCATTTT,CASSLDRRHQPQHF
TRBV12-3/TRBV12-4,many,TRBD1,TRBJ2-2,TGTGCCAGCAGTTTGGCGACAGGGTCGAACACCGGGGAGCTGTTTTTT,CASSLATGSNTGELFF
TRBV28,many,-,TRBJ1-5,TGTGCCAGCAGCCGTACAGATAATATTGCGCCCCAGCATTTT,CASSRTDNIAPQHF
TRBV20-1,many,-,TRBJ1-2,TGCAGTGCTCTTGACCCCGGGACTGACAACTATGGCTACACCTTC,CSALDPGTDNYGYTF
TRBV7-8,many,-,TRBJ2-1,TGTGCCAGCAGCTTAGACCATTACAATGAGCAGTTCTTC,CASSLDHYNEQFF
TRBV11-2,many,-,TRBJ2-6,TGTGCCAGCAGCCCTCCCTCAGGAGGGGCCAACGTCCTGACTTTC,CASSPPSGGANVLTF
TRBV11-2,-,-,TRBJ2-1,TGTGCCAGCAGGCGACCGGGACTTACTAACAATGAGCAGTTCTTC,CASRRPGLTNNEQFF
TRBV10-3,many,TRBD1,TRBJ2-7,TGTGCCACCTGGACAGGGTCCTACGAGCAGTACTTC,CATWTGSYEQYF
TRBV18,few,-,TRBJ1-3,TGTGCCAGCTCACCGGACCTGAGCTCTGGAAACACCATATATTTT,CASSPDLSSGNTIYF
TRBV28,few,-,TRBJ1-3,TGTGCCAGCAGTCCTACAGGGATTCCAGGAAACACCATATATTTT,CASSPTGIPGNTIYF
TRBV28,many,-,TRBJ2-1,TGTGCCAGCAGCGGAGGGACAATTTGGCTCGTCAATGAGCAGTTCTTC,CASSGGTIWLVNEQFF
TRBV10-2,-,TRBD1,TRBJ2-7,TGCACCACCGGGACAGTTGACGAGCAGTACTTC,CTTGTVDEQYF
TRBV12-3/TRBV12-4,many,TRBD1,TRBJ2-2,TGTGCCAGCAGTTGGACAGGGAACACCGGGGAGCTGTTTTTT,CASSWTGNTGELFF
TRBV12-3/TRBV12-4,many,-,TRBJ2-7,TGTGCCAGCACCCCCGACGGAGAGCAGTACTTC,CASTPDGEQYF
TRBV19,-,-,TRBJ2-3,TGTGCCAGTAGTATAAGGGGCGCCGGCACAGATACGCAGTATTTT,CASSIRGAGTDTQYF
TRBV20-1,-,TRBD1,TRBJ1-6,TGCAGTGCTAGGGCCGCCAGGGGGGATTCACCCCTCCACTTT,CSARAARGDSPLHF
TRBV20-1,many,-,TRBJ1-1,TGCAGTGCTAGTTGGCAAAACACTGAAGCTTTCTTT,CSASWQNTEAFF
TRBV5-5,-,TRBD2,TRBJ2-1,TGTGCCAGCAGCTTGTTTTATCTAGCGGGAGTCGAAGATCGCGATGAGCAGTTCTTC,CASSLFYLAGVEDRDEQFF
TRBV6-2/TRBV6-3,many,-,TRBJ2-5,TGTGCCAGCAGTTCCGAGGGGATGAGGCAAGAGACCCAGTACTTC,CASSSEGMRQETQYF
TRBV7-9,many,TRBD2,TRBJ2-7,TGTGCCAGCAGCCCCGAAGAGCGGGAGATCGAGGAGCAGTACTTC,CASSPEEREIEEQYF
TRBV9,few,-,TRBJ1-2,TGTGCCAGCAGCCCCCAGGGAGGGGCCCTGACCTTC,CASSPQGGALTF
TRBV5-1,few,TRBD1,TRBJ2-7,TGCGCCAGCAGCTTTCGCCCGGACAGGGGGAACAGCGAGCAGTACTTC,CASSFRPDRGNSEQYF
TRBV27,many,-,TRBJ2-6,TGTGCCAGCAGTTTATCATGGGGGGACTCTGGGGCCAACGTCCTGACTTTC,CASSLSWGDSGANVLTF
TRBV5-1,few,-,TRBJ2-1,TGCGCCAGCAGCCAAGCCGGCGGAACTAGATACAATGAGCAGTTCTTC,CASSQAGGTRYNEQFF
TRBV30,-,TRBD1,TRBJ1-5,TGTGCCTGGAGAGGACAGGGGAGGAGCAATCAGCCCCAGCATTTT,CAWRGQGRSNQPQHF
TRBV5-1,many,TRBD2,TRBJ2-1,TGCGCCAGCAGCTGGACTAGCGGGAGGGCCCCCAATGAGCAGTTCTTC,CASSWTSGRAPNEQFF
TRBV7-2,few,-,TRBJ2-3,TGTGCCAGCAGCTTAGCCGGGAGAGATACGCAGTATTTT,CASSLAGRDTQYF
TRBV5-1,few,-,TRBJ1-2,TGCGCCAGCAGCTTGCCAGGGATGAGGGGCTACACCTTC,CASSLPGMRGYTF
TRBV12-3/TRBV12-4,many,-,TRBJ2-2,TGTGCCAGCAGTAGAAGGGGGTCGTGGACCGGGGAGCTGTTTTTT,CASSRRGSWTGELFF
TRBV28,many,-,TRBJ1-3,TGTGCCTCCAAGGGGTTGCACCTCTACTCTGGAAACACCATATATTTT,CASKGLHLYSGNTIYF
TRBV2,many,-,TRBJ2-5,TGTGCCAGCAGAGGAGACGGGGGTTCTCAAGAGACCCAGTACTTC,CASRGDGGSQETQYF
TRBV9,-,TRBD2,TRBJ2-2,TGTGCCAGCAGCGTAGGGCGGGAGGGCCGAATCACCGGGGAGCTGTTTTTT,CASSVGREGRITGELFF
TRBV7-3,many,-,TRBJ2-3,TGTGCCAGCAGCTTAGGCTCTGACCCAGATACGCAGTATTTT,CASSLGSDPDTQYF
TRBV20-1,few,-,TRBJ1-4,TGCAGTGCCACCACAGGGTCAACTAATGAAAAACTGTTTTTT,CSATTGSTNEKLFF
TRBV4-3,few,TRBD2,TRBJ2-1,TGCGCCAGCAGCCAAGATATCGGACTAGCGGGGTACAATGAGCAGTTCTTC,CASSQDIGLAGYNEQFF
TRBV11-1,many,-,TRBJ2-1,TGTGCCAGCAGTCCGTTAAGGGGTTACTACAATGAGCAGTTCTTC,CASSPLRGYYNEQFF
TRBV2,many,TRBD2,TRBJ2-3,TGTGCCAGCAGTGAAAACCCGGGGGGGGGCACAGATACGCAGTATTTT,CASSENPGGGTDTQYF
TRBV11-2,many,-,TRBJ1-2,TGTGCCAGCAGCTCTTCGGGGGGCGGCTATGGCTACACCTTC,CASSSSGGGYGYTF
TRBV2,-,-,TRBJ1-2,TGTGCCAGCAGTGGAACAGGGTATAACTATGGCTACACCTTC,CASSGTGYNYGYTF
TRBV19,many,-,TRBJ2-2,TGTGCCAGTAGTATCTGGGGGCGCACCGGGGAGCTGTTTTTT,CASSIWGRTGELFF
TRBV12-3/TRBV12-4,many,-,TRBJ1-5,TGTGCCAGCAGTTCCCTATGGGGAATTCGGCCCCAGCATTTT,CASSSLWGIRPQHF
TRBV7-2,-,TRBD1,TRBJ1-5,TGTGCCAGCAGCTGGACAGGTTTGGTCAATCAGCCCCAGCATTTT,CASSWTGLVNQPQHF
TRBV7-9,-,-,TRBJ2-7,TGTGCCAGCAGCCAAGAGGCCCAAAAGTACGAGCAGTACTTC,CASSQEAQKYEQYF
TRBV11-3,many,TRBD1,TRBJ1-2,TGTGCCAGCAGCCGGGGGACAGTCTATGGCTACACCTTC,CASSRGTVYGYTF
TRBV13,few,-,TRBJ2-1,TGTGCCAGCAGCTCTACCGAGAGACTAGGCTCCTACAATGAGCAGTTCTTC,CASSSTERLGSYNEQFF
TRBV7-2,-,-,TRBJ2-2,TGTGCCAGCAATCGCTGGGGGCCGAACACCGGGGAGCTGTTTTTT,CASNRWGPNTGELFF
TRBV12-3/TRBV12-4,many,-,TRBJ2-7,TGTGCCAGCAGTTTAGGTAGACCAGGGTACTCTAACTACGAGCAGTACTTC,CASSLGRPGYSNYEQYF
TRBV5-6,-,-,TRBJ2-7,TGTGCCAGCAGCTTGTTTTCTGGGTTCTACGAGCAGTACTTC,CASSLFSGFYEQYF
TRBV2,many,-,TRBJ2-5,TGTGCCAGCACCCCCCCTGGCGGTTCACAAGAGACCCAGTACTTC,CASTPPGGSQETQYF
TRBV5-6,many,-,TRBJ1-4,TGTGCCAGCAGCTTGGAAGTTCGGGACTCCGAAAAACTGTTTTTT,CASSLEVRDSEKLFF
TRBV20-1,-,-,TRBJ2-1,TGCAGTGCTAGACCAGGGGTCTGGGGGTACAATGAGCAGTTCTTC,CSARPGVWGYNEQFF
TRBV10-3,few,-,TRBJ2-2,TGTGCCATCAGAAAAAGCCTGAACACCGGGGAGCTGTTTTTT,CAIRKSLNTGELFF
TRBV4-3,few,TRBD2,TRBJ2-1,TGCGCCAGCAGCCCCCTGTGGGCCACGGCATCTTGGACTAGCGGGGGTCGCTCCTACAATGAGCAGTTCTTC,CASSPLWATASWTSGGRSYNEQFF
TRBV12-3/TRBV12-4,many,-,TRBJ1-1,TGTGCCAGCAGTTTTTCGGGTTTTGAAGCTTTCTTT,CASSFSGFEAFF